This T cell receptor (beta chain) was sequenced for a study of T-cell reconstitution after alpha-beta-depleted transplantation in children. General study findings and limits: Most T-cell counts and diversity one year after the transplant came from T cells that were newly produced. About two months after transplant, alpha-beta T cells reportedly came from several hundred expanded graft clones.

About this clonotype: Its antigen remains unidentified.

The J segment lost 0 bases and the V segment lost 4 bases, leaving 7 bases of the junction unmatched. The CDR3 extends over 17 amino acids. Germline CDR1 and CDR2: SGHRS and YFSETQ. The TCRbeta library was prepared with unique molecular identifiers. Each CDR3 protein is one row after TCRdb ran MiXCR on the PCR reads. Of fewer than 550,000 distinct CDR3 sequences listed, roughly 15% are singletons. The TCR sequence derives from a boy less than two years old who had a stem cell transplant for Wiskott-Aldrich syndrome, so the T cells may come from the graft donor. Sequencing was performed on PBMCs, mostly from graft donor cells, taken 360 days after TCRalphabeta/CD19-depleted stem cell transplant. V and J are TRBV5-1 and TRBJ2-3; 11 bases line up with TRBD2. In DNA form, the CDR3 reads TGCGCCAGCAGCCGTAGAGGGACTAGCGGTAGCACAGATACGCAGTATTTT. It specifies CASSRRGTSGSTDTQYF.